The 30 T cell receptor beta chains presented below share a single source sample, sequenced in a study of vaccination and CD4 T cells after COVID-19. These receptors have no identified antigens. The Oncomine TCR Beta short-read assay was applied to DNA of cultured CD4+ T cells. TCRdb ran MiXCR on the PCR reads and lists one entry per CDR3 protein. Of more than 12,000 distinct CDR3 sequences listed, approximately 48% were seen once; the top ten hold approximately 9.5%. Noted treatment: approximately nine-day PBMC culture with coronavirus spike peptide pools or control peptides (ViraFEST assay). Sequences were obtained from CD4+ T cells from blood, cultured in vitro. The origin of the receptors is a human donor who had recovered from COVID-19.

This clonotype came up a few times. The rearrangement links TRBV7-3 to TRBJ2-1, with D perhaps TRBD2 (6 bases). Germline V lookup: CDR1 SGHTA, CDR2 FQGTGA. V gave up 6 bases and J gave up 0 bases, with 15 bases separating them. This CDR3 contains 16 residues. The CDR3 reads CASRLILRGSYNEQFF. The DNA of the CDR3 is TGTGCCAGCAGACTAATTTTGCGGGGCTCCTACAATGAGCAGTTCTTC. The whole variable domain, filled in from reference TRBV7-3 and TRBJ2-1, reads GAGVSQTPSNKVTEKGKYVELRCDPISGHTALYWYRQSLGQGPEFLIYFQGTGAADDSGLPNDRFFAVRPEGSVSTLKIQRTERGDSAVYLCASRLILRGSYNEQFFGPGTRLTVL.

J is TRBJ2-3 and V is TRBV20-1; 8 bases line up with TRBD1. Germline values: CDR1 DFQATT, CDR2 SNEGSKA (reference sequence). This CDR3 spans 15 amino acids. The V segment lost 3 bases and the J segment 2 bases; nucleotides outside the gene matches: 7. CDR3 DNA: TGCAGTGCTAGCCATCGGACAGGGACCACAGATACGCAGTATTTT. The encoded protein is CSASHRTGTTDTQYF.

J is TRBJ1-3 and V is TRBV6-5; D is possibly TRBD1 (5 bases). From germline, CDR1 is MNHEY and CDR2 SVGAGI. The CDR3 is 16 residues long. Trimming stripped 3 bases from V and 0 bases from J, with 12 bases between. CDR3 region: CASSYRGSSSGNTIYF. The CDR3 DNA reads TGTGCCAGCAGTTATCGGGGCAGTTCCTCTGGAAACACCATATATTTT.

J is TRBJ1-2 and V is TRBV27, with D hard to call. CDR1 and CDR2 (germline): MNHEY, SMNVEV (reference sequence). The CDR3 sequence is 14 residues long. V lost 9 bases to trimming and J lost 3 bases, with 17 bases between them. The CDR3 region has the DNA TGTGCCAGGCACCAGAACTGTGTCCACTATGGCTACACCTTC. Translated: CARHQNCVHYGYTF.

The count of this clonotype is one. The chain employs TRBV11-3 and TRBJ2-3, with 11 bases aligning to TRBD2. The junction had 4 bases not matched to a gene; V was cut back by 3 bases and J by 2 bases. The CDR3 totals 16 residues. The germline V gene encodes CDR1 SGHNT and CDR2 YENEEA. The CDR3, as DNA: TGTGCCAGCAGCTTTGGGACTAGCGGAATCACAGATACGCAGTATTTT. Amino acids: CASSFGTSGITDTQYF.

The rearrangement uses TRBV24-1 and TRBJ1-2; tentative D call: TRBD1 (5 bases). The V and J ends lost 7 bases and 1 base respectively, with 6 bases between them. This CDR3 has 12 amino acids. Looked up from germline, CDR1 is KGHDR and CDR2 is SFDVKD. The CDR3 nucleotides are TGTGCCACCAGCCAGGGTAACTATGGCTACACCTTC. It yields the protein CATSQGNYGYTF.

CDR3 loop: CASSYGRSDQPQHF. In DNA form, the CDR3 reads TGTGCCAGCAGTTACGGCAGGTCGGATCAGCCCCAGCATTTT. The chain recombines TRBV6-5 with TRBJ1-5; D remains unclear. The CDR3 extends over 14 amino acids. Germline lookup yields CDR1 MNHEY and CDR2 SVGAGI. Deletions cut 2 bases from V and 5 bases from J, with 10 bases between.

The genes are TRBV5-4 and TRBJ2-4; D is unclear. Trimming shortened V by 0 bases and J by 3 bases, and 7 bases separated the two germline ends. This CDR3 region has 14 residues. The germline V gene encodes CDR1 SGHNT and CDR2 YYREEE (reference sequence). The CDR3 DNA is TGTGCCAGCAGCTTGGGAGGTGTCAAAAACATTCAGTACTTC. Its translation: CASSLGGVKNIQYF.

This clonotype was detected a few times. The chain is built from TRBV19 and TRBJ1-5, with D perhaps matching TRBD1 (6 bases). Trimming took 0 bases from V and 6 from J, leaving 9 bases between them. This CDR3 has 14 residues. Germline CDR1 and CDR2: LNHDA and SQIVND (reference sequence). The CDR3 DNA sequence: TGTGCCAGTAGTATAGAAGGGGGAGTTCAGCCCCAGCATTTT. Its translation is CASSIEGGVQPQHF. The full variable domain, its missing parts supplied by reference TRBV19 and TRBJ1-5, is DGGITQSPKYLFRKEGQNVTLSCEQNLNHDAMYWYRQDPGQGLRLIYYSQIVNDFQKGDIAEGYSVSREKKESFPLTVTSAQKNPTAFYLCASSIEGGVQPQHFGDGTRLSIL.

The rearrangement links TRBV20-1 to TRBJ1-4, with 7 bases fitting TRBD1. The CDR3 has 16 residues. In germline, CDR1 is DFQATT, CDR2 SNEGSKA (reference sequence). Trimming removed 4 bases from V and 0 bases from J; junction bases left unmatched: 8. DNA for the CDR3: TGCAGTGCTACCGGGACAGATGATGCAACTAATGAAAAACTGTTTTTT. It encodes CSATGTDDATNEKLFF.

The rearrangement uses TRBV20-1 and TRBJ2-1; D is possibly TRBD1 (5 bases). Trimming left V 0 bases short and J 1 base short, with 10 bases between. The CDR3 consists of 15 residues. Germline V lookup: CDR1 DFQATT, CDR2 SNEGSKA (reference sequence). DNA for the CDR3: TGCAGTGCTAGAGATAGGGGAAGGTCCTACAATGAGCAGTTCTTC. It specifies CSARDRGRSYNEQFF.

The chain couples TRBV7-9 to TRBJ2-2, with TRBD2 as a possible D gene (6 bases). Per the germline V gene, CDR1 is SEHNR and CDR2 is FQNEAQ (reference sequence). V dropped 4 bases and J dropped 4 bases, with 16 bases sitting between them. CDR3 size: 16 residues. CDR3 sequence: CASSSQLATGTGELFF. For the CDR3, the DNA is TGTGCCAGCAGCTCCCAACTAGCTACGGGCACCGGGGAGCTGTTTTTT. Variable domain in full (rest from reference TRBV7-9 and TRBJ2-2): DTGVSQNPRHKITKRGQNVTFRCDPISEHNRLYWYRQTLGQGPEFLTYFQNEAQLEKSRLLSDRFSAERPKGSFSTLEIQRTEQGDSAMYLCASSSQLATGTGELFFGEGSRLTVL.

This clonotype was seen a single time. This chain connects TRBV20-1 to TRBJ2-7; a weak D match, TRBD2 (6 bases). The CDR3 is made up of 12 amino acids. Per germline, CDR1 DFQATT and CDR2 SNEGSKA (reference sequence). The CDR3 DNA follows: TGCAGCGTAGCGGTGAGCTCCTACGAGCAGTACTTC. Translation gives CSVAVSSYEQYF.

A few counts support this clonotype. This chain joins TRBV6-5 and TRBJ1-2, with 8 bases fitting TRBD1. In germline, CDR1 is MNHEY, CDR2 SVGAGI. The CDR3 is 15 amino acids. Trimming removed 4 bases from V and 8 bases from J; junction bases left unmatched: 12. The chain's CDR3 is CASSLTGTGGQGYTF. The CDR3 nucleotides read TGTGCCAGCAGTTTAACCGGGACAGGAGGGCAAGGCTACACCTTC.

The chain combines TRBV7-2 with TRBJ2-7; TRBD2 matches at 10 bases. Germline CDR1 reads SGHTA; CDR2 reads FQGNSA. With V trimmed by 3 bases and J by 5 bases, 13 bases remained unmatched. The CDR3 runs to 17 residues. In nucleotides, the CDR3 is TGTGCCAGCAGCTTCCACCGGCAGGCTAGCGGGAGAGACGAGCAGTACTTC. Amino acid sequence: CASSFHRQASGRDEQYF.

The chain carries TRBV5-4 and TRBJ2-7; D remains ambiguous. This CDR3 spans 15 amino acids. V lost 0 bases and J 2 bases, leaving 12 bases between the germline ends. Germline V gene lookup returns CDR1 SGHNT and CDR2 YYREEE (reference sequence). The CDR3 sequence is CASSLVGVKTYEQYF. DNA of the CDR3: TGTGCCAGCAGCTTGGTAGGTGTGAAGACCTACGAGCAGTACTTC.

V and J are TRBV28 and TRBJ1-2; D is uncertain. V dropped 2 bases and J dropped 0 bases, with 7 bases sitting between them. The CDR3 loop spans 14 amino acids. Germline V gene data show CDR1 as MDHEN and CDR2 as SYDVKM. Written as DNA, the CDR3 is TGTGCCAGCAGTTTAACACTTTCTAACTATGGCTACACCTTC. It is translated as CASSLTLSNYGYTF.

This clonotype was counted a few times. The gene calls are TRBV10-1 and TRBJ2-3, with D perhaps TRBD1 (7 bases). Per the germline V gene, CDR1 is WNHNN and CDR2 is SYGVQD (reference sequence). This CDR3 is built from 14 residues. Deletions cut 6 bases from V and 0 bases from J, with 10 bases between. CDR3 protein: CASSRGTSTDTQYF. The CDR3 DNA is TGCGCCAGCAGCAGGGGGACTAGCACAGATACGCAGTATTTT.

The chain joins TRBV10-2 to TRBJ1-1; D not certain. The V and J ends lost 7 bases and 1 base respectively, with 10 bases between them. Germline loops: CDR1 WSHSY, CDR2 SAAADI. The CDR3 has 13 residues. This chain's CDR3 is CASTQGRNTEAFF. The CDR3, as DNA: TGCGCCAGCACCCAAGGAAGGAACACTGAAGCTTTCTTT.

This clonotype has only a few counts. The chain employs TRBV20-1 and TRBJ1-3; no clear D. The ends were cut back, 3 bases at V and 6 bases at J, with 6 bases in the middle. Germline loops: CDR1 DFQATT, CDR2 SNEGSKA (reference sequence). CDR3 size: 11 residues. The CDR3: CSASLENTIYF. CDR3 bases: TGCAGTGCTAGTCTAGAAAACACCATATATTTT.

Remarks on this clonotype: Germline is not matched at one junction end, which may reflect a read error. The rearrangement links TRBV7-9 to TRBJ2-5; the match to TRBD2 covers 15 bases. CDR1 is SEHNR, CDR2 FQNEAQ, per germline (reference sequence). The CDR3 spans 16 residues. CDR3 nucleotide sequence: TGTGCCAGCAGCAGGACTAGCGGGGGGGCCCGAGAGACCCTGTACTTC. This gives the protein CASSRTSGGARETLYF. The whole variable domain, filled in from reference TRBV7-9 and TRBJ2-5, reads DTGVSQNPRHKITKRGQNVTFRCDPISEHNRLYWYRQTLGQGPEFLTYFQNEAQLEKSRLLSDRFSAERPKGSFSTLEIQRTEQGDSAMYLCASSRTSGGARETLYFGPGTRLLVL.

This rearrangement joins TRBV19 to TRBJ1-2; 7 bases line up with TRBD1. J lost 1 base, V lost 6 bases, and 2 bases had no gene match. Looked up from germline, CDR1 is LNHDA and CDR2 is SQIVND (reference sequence). CDR3 length: 13 residues. CDR3 DNA: TGTGCCAGTAGCCGACAGGGTAACTATGGCTACACCTTC. It is translated as CASSRQGNYGYTF.

The CDR3 DNA follows: TGTGCCAGCAGTTTACGTAGCATAGTAGATGGCTACACCTTC. As protein: CASSLRSIVDGYTF. The rearrangement uses TRBV28 and TRBJ1-2; no definite D call. CDR3 length equals 14 residues. Per germline, CDR1 MDHEN and CDR2 SYDVKM. With 2 bases removed from V and 6 bases from J, the gap between germline ends came to 13 bases.

In its sample, this clonotype ranks as medium-sized. The chain employs TRBV5-6 and TRBJ1-1; possibly TRBD1 for D (5 bases). The germline CDR1 and CDR2 sequences are SGHDT and YYEEEE. The CDR3 is 16 residues long. Trimming took off 4 bases at V and 0 bases at J, with 16 bases between the two ends. The CDR3 DNA sequence: TGTGCCAGCAGCGCTGGGCCAGGGAGAATGAACACTGAAGCTTTCTTT. It is translated as CASSAGPGRMNTEAFF.

The V gene is TRBV5-1, the J gene TRBJ2-1; 11 bases align to TRBD2. Germline CDR1 and CDR2: SGHRS and YFSETQ. The V and J ends lost 8 bases and 4 bases, in that order; junction bases with no gene match: 8. This CDR3 comprises 15 residues. CDR3 amino acids: CASGLAGGTYNEQFF. CDR3 DNA: TGCGCCAGTGGGCTAGCGGGGGGCACTTACAATGAGCAGTTCTTC.

In its sample, this clonotype was seen a few times. This chain uses TRBV6-1 with TRBJ1-2; D remains unclear. Germline values: CDR1 MNHNS, CDR2 SASEGT. The CDR3 is 15 amino acids. Trimming removed 4 bases at V and 8 bases at J, with 20 bases between. The CDR3 here is CASSVGAGALFGYTF. CDR3 bases: TGTGCCAGCAGTGTTGGAGCGGGAGCCCTTTTCGGCTACACCTTC.

This clonotype turned up a few times. This sequence joins TRBV6-1 and TRBJ2-5; no clear D. The CDR3 is made up of 16 amino acids. The germline V gene encodes CDR1 MNHNS and CDR2 SASEGT. Trimming pared 3 bases from V and 2 bases from J, leaving 16 bases between. CDR3 DNA: TGTGCCAGCAGTGACTGGACGGTATACTTACAAGAGACCCAGTACTTC. As protein: CASSDWTVYLQETQYF.

This clonotype was detected only a few times. CDR3 amino acids: CASREARTGIYGYTF. In DNA form, the CDR3 reads TGTGCCAGCAGGGAGGCGAGGACAGGTATTTATGGCTACACCTTC. This chain connects TRBV6-1 to TRBJ1-2; the match to TRBD1 covers 7 bases. The V gene's germline CDR1 is MNHNS and CDR2 SASEGT. With V trimmed by 6 bases and J by 5 bases, 12 bases remained unmatched. This CDR3 contains 15 residues.

In this sample, this clonotype turned up a few times. The V call is TRBV7-2, the J call TRBJ2-3; D gene unclear. The CDR3 totals 13 residues. V was pared by 2 bases and J by 5 bases, with 8 bases between. The germline V gene encodes CDR1 SGHTA and CDR2 FQGNSA. CDR3 sequence reads: CASSLYSEDTQYF. DNA of the CDR3: TGTGCCAGCAGCTTATACTCCGAAGATACGCAGTATTTT.

The V and J genes are TRBV2 and TRBJ1-4, with a weak D call TRBD1 (5 bases). The CDR3 runs to 14 residues. CDR1 and CDR2 (germline): SNHLY, FYNNEI. The ends were cut back, 2 bases at V and 8 bases at J, with 12 bases in the middle. In DNA form, the CDR3 reads TGTGCCAGCAGTGAAAACGGGGGGACCGAAAAACTGTTTTTT. As protein: CASSENGGTEKLFF.